Below, 19 T cell receptor beta chains from the same sample are listed, as sequenced in a study of T cells in Graves' hyperthyroidism and ophthalmopathy. Amplified TCR beta CDR3 regions came from RNA transcripts. A set of HTBI primers served as the primers for a first-round RT-PCR of the TCR CDR3. Via MiXCR, TCRdb re-called the multiplex PCR reads, giving one row per CDR3 protein. The sample consists of some 460,000 distinct CDR3 sequences, approximately 14% of them appearing once. Sequenced: blood. Every receptor here comes from a woman younger than 30 with Graves' hyperthyroidism.

This clonotype was seen repeatedly, ten times or more. The chain carries TRBV30 and TRBJ1-5; TRBD1 is a possible D gene (5 bases). Deletions cut 1 base from V and 0 bases from J, with 7 bases between. Germline assignment: CDR1 GTSNPN and CDR2 SVGIG (reference sequence). CDR3 length: 14 residues. The CDR3 loop is CAWSGGDSNQPQHF. As DNA, the CDR3 is TGTGCCTGGAGTGGGGGGGATAGCAATCAGCCCCAGCATTTT. Full variable domain (remainder filled in from reference TRBV30 and TRBJ1-5): SQTIHQWPATLVQPVGSPLSLECTVEGTSNPNLYWYRQAAGRGLQLLFYSVGIGQISSEVPQNLSASRPQDRQFILSSKKLLLSDSGFYLCAWSGGDSNQPQHFGDGTRLSIL.

In its sample, this clonotype was seen many times. This chain uses TRBV11-2 with TRBJ2-4; TRBD1 agrees at 10 bases. V trimming: 4 bases; J trimming: 6 bases; junction bases outside the gene matches: 6. CDR1 and CDR2 (germline): SGHAT, FQNNGV. CDR3 length equals 15 residues. CDR3 nucleotide sequence: TGTGCCAGCAGCTCCGGGACAGGGGCCGCAAACATTCAGTACTTC. This codes for CASSSGTGAANIQYF.

At least ten counts were recorded for this clonotype. The chain is built from TRBV3-1 and TRBJ2-2; D call uncertain. This CDR3 is built from 15 residues. Germline CDR1 LGHDT, CDR2 YNNKEL (reference sequence). V lost 2 bases, J lost 0 bases, and 7 bases lay in between. Here the CDR3 DNA reads TGTGCCAGCAGCCAAAGTTATGCGAACACCGGGGAGCTGTTTTTT. Translation gives CASSQSYANTGELFF.

To note about this clonotype: A single base separates this from a much larger clone, so it may be a read error. The rearrangement joins TRBV3-1 to TRBJ1-6; D remains unclear. The CDR3 extends over 12 amino acids. Germline CDR1 is LGHDT and CDR2 is YNNKEL (reference sequence). The CDR3 sequence: CAGSQRDSPLHF. For the CDR3, the DNA is TGTGCCGGCAGCCAGCGGGATTCACCCCTCCACTTT. The full variable domain, its missing parts supplied by reference TRBV3-1 and TRBJ1-6, is DTAVSQTPKYLVTQMGNDKSIKCEQNLGHDTMYWYKQDSKKFLKIMFSYNNKELIINETVPNRFSPKSPDKAHLNLHINSLELGDSAVYFCAGSQRDSPLHFGNGTRLTVT.

This clonotype was found many times. The chain links TRBV2 to TRBJ1-3; D not resolved. Germline V gene sequence: CDR1 SNHLY, CDR2 FYNNEI. V was trimmed by 3 bases and J by 1 base, leaving 7 bases between them. The CDR3 runs 14 residues. The chain's CDR3 is CASSDRHSGNTIYF. In DNA form, the CDR3 reads TGTGCCAGCAGTGATCGGCATTCTGGAAACACCATATATTTT.

At least ten counts were recorded for this clonotype. This rearrangement joins TRBV7-8 to TRBJ1-1; 9 bases match TRBD1. The CDR3 consists of 15 residues. Trimming took 3 bases from V and 5 from J; bases not matched to a gene: 7. CDR1 is SGHVS and CDR2 is FQNEAQ in the germline V gene. CDR3 sequence: CASSFTGGAGTEAFF. CDR3 in DNA: TGTGCCAGCAGCTTCACAGGGGGCGCGGGGACTGAAGCTTTCTTT.

The chain is built from TRBV19 and TRBJ1-4; D gene ambiguous. The germline V and J ends were trimmed by 5 bases and 0 bases, with 13 bases remaining between them. The CDR3 consists of 16 residues. From germline, CDR1 is LNHDA and CDR2 SQIVND (reference sequence). The DNA for the CDR3 is TGTGCCAGTAGTGTTAGACATACTGCAACTAATGAAAAACTGTTTTTT. It specifies CASSVRHTATNEKLFF.

This clonotype has at least ten counts. The V and J genes are TRBV3-1 and TRBJ1-3; D may be TRBD1 (5 bases). The length of the CDR3 is 16 residues. The germline V gene has CDR1 LGHDT and CDR2 YNNKEL (reference sequence). V dropped 0 bases and J dropped 4 bases, with 13 bases sitting between them. The CDR3 protein is CASSQDRRGKGNTIYF. CDR3 in DNA: TGTGCCAGCAGCCAAGATCGTCGGGGGAAGGGAAACACCATATATTTT.

This clonotype came up many times. The V and J genes are TRBV28 and TRBJ1-2; D is ambiguous. CDR3 length equals 15 residues. V lost 6 bases, J lost 0 bases, and 14 bases lay in between. CDR1 and CDR2 from the germline V gene are MDHEN and SYDVKM. CDR3 DNA: TGTGCCAGCAGGTTGACGCCCAGTCCTAACTATGGCTACACCTTC. Protein: CASRLTPSPNYGYTF.

This clonotype was picked up many times. The chain is built from TRBV27 and TRBJ2-3, with 7 bases identical to TRBD2. There are 15 residues in the CDR3. V lost 8 bases to trimming and J lost 1 base; unmatched junction nucleotides: 9. Germline V lookup: CDR1 MNHEY, CDR2 SMNVEV (reference sequence). CDR3 amino acids: CASPLGGSGTDTQYF. CDR3 bases: TGTGCCAGCCCTTTGGGGGGGAGCGGCACAGATACGCAGTATTTT.

This clonotype was seen a single time. The junction differs from germline at one of its ends, possibly a read error. The chain employs TRBV6-1 and TRBJ1-6; D gene uncertain. The CDR3 spans 14 residues. The germline V gene encodes CDR1 MNHNS and CDR2 SASEGT. CDR3 region: CAGREFGFSSPLHF. DNA of the CDR3: TGTGCCGGCAGAGAATTTGGATTCTCCTCACCCCTCCACTTT.

This clonotype was observed at least ten times. J is TRBJ2-7 and V is TRBV10-1; 7 bases match TRBD2. This CDR3 has 15 amino acids. The junction had 7 bases not matched to a gene; V was cut back by 4 bases and J by 1 base. CDR1 and CDR2 (germline): WNHNN, SYGVQD (reference sequence). The CDR3 sequence is CASSGDYGPSYEQYF. In DNA form, the CDR3 reads TGCGCCAGCAGTGGGGACTACGGGCCGTCCTACGAGCAGTACTTC.

This clonotype appeared many times. The V and J genes are TRBV7-9 and TRBJ2-5; 7 bases are shared with TRBD2. Germline trimming cut 5 bases from V and 1 base from J; bases unmatched to any gene: 4. The CDR3 is 14 amino acids. Germline loops: CDR1 SEHNR, CDR2 FQNEAQ (reference sequence). Here the CDR3 reads CASSLSGFQETQYF. In DNA form, the CDR3 reads TGTGCCAGCAGCCTTAGCGGGTTCCAAGAGACCCAGTACTTC.

The sample holds many counts of this clonotype. The chain joins TRBV12-3 or TRBV12-4 to TRBJ2-4; D is ambiguous. Trimming shortened V by 3 bases and J by 8 bases, and 11 bases separated the two germline ends. The CDR3 covers 13 residues. The CDR3: CASSFQQRHIQYF. The DNA for the CDR3 is TGTGCCAGCAGTTTCCAGCAGAGGCACATTCAGTACTTC.

The chain links TRBV12-3 or TRBV12-4 to TRBJ1-2; weak D call: TRBD1 (5 bases). This CDR3 is built from 12 residues. V gave up 6 bases and J gave up 8 bases, with 13 bases separating them. In nucleotides, the CDR3 is TGTGCCAGCAGGCAGGGTCTCTGGGGCTACACCTTC. Translating it yields CASRQGLWGYTF.

This clonotype was found many times. The chain uses TRBV6-5 and TRBJ2-7; D remains ambiguous. Deletions cut 0 bases from V and 5 bases from J, with 14 bases between. The CDR3 totals 15 residues. Per germline, CDR1 MNHEY and CDR2 SVGAGI. The CDR3 bases are TGTGCCAGCAGTTACTCCTCATCCGCCTACGACGAGCAGTACTTC. Its protein is CASSYSSSAYDEQYF.

This clonotype was found many times. The chain couples TRBV28 to TRBJ1-2; D gene unclear. Germline loops: CDR1 MDHEN, CDR2 SYDVKM. V was pared by 7 bases and J by 8 bases, with 11 bases between. The CDR3 runs to 11 residues. The CDR3, as DNA: TGTGCCAGCACTAGAGGGCTCGGCTACACCTTC. Translation: CASTRGLGYTF.

This rearrangement joins TRBV6-2 or TRBV6-3 to TRBJ2-1, with a weak D call TRBD1 (6 bases). Germline loops: CDR1 MNHEY, CDR2 SVGEGT. Trimming cost V 2 bases and J 5 bases, with 19 bases left between them. The CDR3 has 17 amino acids. For the CDR3, the DNA is TGTGCCAGCAGTTACCGGAGCTTGGACAGTCGTCACAATGAGCAGTTCTTC. Translating it yields CASSYRSLDSRHNEQFF.

This clonotype appeared many times. The chain recombines TRBV20-1 with TRBJ2-1; TRBD2 matches 9 bases. The V segment lost 5 bases and the J segment 11 bases; nucleotides outside the gene matches: 7. This CDR3 comprises 12 residues. Germline lookup yields CDR1 DFQATT and CDR2 SNEGSKA (reference sequence). Here the CDR3 DNA reads TGCAGTGCTGCCTGGACTAGCGACCAGCAGTTCTTC. It codes for CSAAWTSDQQFF.